This entry lists 22 T cell receptor beta chains sequenced from one sample in a study of blood T cell repertoires in COVID-19 (dated by TCRdb to the early 2020s). Libraries were constructed by the immunoSEQ multiplex PCR assay. The clones in this table, taken by TCRdb from immuneACCESS, are in-frame only. Not every clone is retained; where verified, under half of the shortfall comes from an unresolved V gene, and the cause of the rest is unknown. The sample table shows about half a million clones, and approximately 89% are seen once. The ten biggest clones cover approximately 0.9% of the sample. The sample comprised peripheral blood. The receptors derive from a man between 18 and 29 years old with COVID-19, enrolled during active disease.

V usage is TRBV12-3 or TRBV12-4 and J usage is TRBJ1-1, with a weak D call TRBD1 (5 bases). The CDR3 covers 13 residues. V dropped 4 bases and J dropped 3 bases, with 9 bases sitting between them. As DNA, the CDR3 is TGTGCCAGCAGTTACCGGGGGTACACTGAAGCTTTCTTT. Amino acids: CASSYRGYTEAFF.

This clone was observed a handful of times. J is TRBJ2-7 and V is TRBV5-4; D remains unclear. There are 15 residues in the CDR3. The V gene's germline CDR1 is SGHNT and CDR2 YYREEE (reference sequence). Trimming took 2 bases from V and 2 from J, leaving 14 bases between them. CDR3 sequence (DNA): TGTGCCAGCAGCTTCGGTCTAGTTGGCACCTACGAGCAGTACTTC. Protein: CASSFGLVGTYEQYF. Variable domain in full (rest from reference TRBV5-4 and TRBJ2-7): ETGVTQSPTHLIKTRGQQVTLRCSSQSGHNTVSWYQQALGQGPQFIFQYYREEENGRGNFPPRFSGLQFPNYSSELNVNALELDDSALYLCASSFGLVGTYEQYFGPGTRLTVT.

This chain uses TRBV19 with TRBJ1-5; TRBD1 aligns across 8 bases. This CDR3 has 13 residues. Germline CDR1 LNHDA, CDR2 SQIVND (reference sequence). J was trimmed by 6 bases and V by 6 bases; bases with no gene match: 4. For the CDR3, the DNA is TGTGCCAGTAGCCGACAGGGGACTCAGCCCCAGCATTTT. Translating it yields CASSRQGTQPQHF. Filled out from reference TRBV19 and TRBJ1-5, the complete variable domain reads DGGITQSPKYLFRKEGQNVTLSCEQNLNHDAMYWYRQDPGQGLRLIYYSQIVNDFQKGDIAEGYSVSREKKESFPLTVTSAQKNPTAFYLCASSRQGTQPQHFGDGTRLSIL.

In this sample, this clone turned up a few times. A junction end diverges from the germline sequence, so it may reflect a read error. The V gene is TRBV4-2, the J gene TRBJ2-7; 10 bases are a match to TRBD2. CDR1 LGHNA and CDR2 YNFKEQ come from the germline V gene. This CDR3 spans 14 amino acids. Written as DNA, the CDR3 is TGTGCCAGCAGCCAAGATCTAGCGGGGGCTTCCATAGACTTC. Its protein product is CASSQDLAGASIDF.

The chain uses TRBV6-5 and TRBJ1-5, with D perhaps TRBD1 (6 bases). Trimming stripped 7 bases from V and 3 bases from J, with 10 bases between. This CDR3 comprises 13 residues. Germline CDR1 and CDR2: MNHEY and SVGAGI. The CDR3 spells CASNRDINQPQHF. The CDR3 DNA follows: TGTGCCAGCAACAGGGACATCAATCAGCCCCAGCATTTT.

The chain combines TRBV29-1 with TRBJ2-2, with 10 bases that match TRBD2. Germline V gives CDR1 SQVTM, CDR2 ANQGSEA. J lost 5 bases, V lost 4 bases, and 7 bases had no gene match. CDR3 length: 15 amino acids. In DNA, the CDR3 is TGCAGCGTTGGGGCTAGCGGGAGTAGTACCGGGGAGCTGTTTTTT. Its translation: CSVGASGSSTGELFF.

J is TRBJ2-1 and V is TRBV3-1 (or the pseudogene TRBV3-2); D not certain. The CDR3 loop spans 14 amino acids. Between the trimmed V and J ends, which lost 3 bases and 3 bases, there was a span of 9 bases. The germline CDR1 and CDR2 sequences are LGHDT and YNNKEL (reference sequence). This CDR3 reads CASSQTVNYNEQFF. The CDR3 DNA reads TGTGCCAGCAGCCAGACTGTGAACTACAATGAGCAGTTCTTC.

The CDR3 loop is CASSSSGSTQETQYF. The CDR3 DNA is TGTGCCAGCAGTTCTAGCGGGAGTACCCAAGAGACCCAGTACTTC. The rearrangement uses TRBV2 and TRBJ2-5, with TRBD2 matching over 10 bases. V was pared by 5 bases and J by 1 base, with 4 bases of the junction left unmatched. CDR1 and CDR2 (germline): SNHLY, FYNNEI. The CDR3 has 15 amino acids.

The CDR3 reads CASSAIDRANEQYF. CDR3 bases: TGCGCCAGCAGTGCTATTGACAGGGCCAACGAGCAGTACTTC. J is TRBJ2-7 and V is TRBV10-2; the match to TRBD1 covers 7 bases. CDR1 and CDR2 from the germline V gene are WSHSY and SAAADI. The CDR3 extends over 14 amino acids. The V gene end was trimmed by 4 bases and the J gene end by 5 bases; junction bases not matched to a gene: 8.

The chain joins TRBV15 to TRBJ1-6; D perhaps matches TRBD1 (6 bases). This CDR3 spans 15 amino acids. Per the germline V gene, CDR1 is LNHNV and CDR2 is YYDKDF (reference sequence). The ends were cut back, 5 bases at V and 9 bases at J, with 17 bases in the middle. The CDR3 reads CATSGHGGLSSPLHF. As DNA, the CDR3 is TGTGCCACCAGCGGCCACGGGGGGCTAAGTTCACCCCTCCACTTT. The variable domain in full, completed from reference TRBV15 and TRBJ1-6, reads DAMVIQNPRYQVTQFGKPVTLSCSQTLNHNVMYWYQQKSSQAPKLLFHYYDKDFNNEADTPDNFQSRRPNTSFCFLDIRSPGLGDTAMYLCATSGHGGLSSPLHFGNGTRLTVT.

This clone showed up just once. The chain employs TRBV13 and TRBJ2-7; the match to TRBD2 covers 8 bases. The CDR3 runs 14 residues. The ends lost 5 bases at V and 3 bases at J; junction bases unmatched: 6. Per germline, CDR1 PRHDT and CDR2 FYEKMQ (reference sequence). CDR3 in DNA: TGTGCCAGCAGCCTGACCGGGACTAGCTACGAGCAGTACTTC. Amino acids: CASSLTGTSYEQYF.

Note on this clone: Within the sample, other DNA sequences also encode this same CDR3. V is TRBV5-4 and J is TRBJ2-1; 7 bases align to TRBD2. V lost 0 bases and J lost 0; bases outside the gene matches: 0. CDR3 length: 15 amino acids. CDR1 and CDR2 from the germline V gene are SGHNT and YYREEE (reference sequence). CDR3 protein: CASSLGGSSYNEQFF. The CDR3 nucleotides are TGTGCCAGCAGCTTGGGCGGGAGCTCCTACAATGAGCAGTTCTTC.

J is TRBJ2-3 and V is TRBV2, with a tentative D call TRBD1 (6 bases). V lost 5 bases to trimming and J lost 0 bases, with 15 bases between them. CDR1 is SNHLY and CDR2 is FYNNEI in the germline V gene. This CDR3 spans 16 amino acids. Written as DNA, the CDR3 is TGTGCCAGCAGTCGGGACACCCACCCTAGCACAGATACGCAGTATTTT. This sequence encodes CASSRDTHPSTDTQYF.

The chain carries TRBV20-1 and TRBJ1-6; weak D call: TRBD1 (5 bases). V lost 3 bases and J lost 6, with 15 bases in between. The CDR3 runs 15 residues. Germline loops: CDR1 DFQATT, CDR2 SNEGSKA (reference sequence). The CDR3 sequence: CSASSPTAPNSPLHF. In DNA, the CDR3 is TGCAGTGCTAGTTCCCCGACAGCCCCTAATTCACCCCTCCACTTT.

V and J are TRBV10-1 and TRBJ2-6; D is uncertain. The CDR3 loop spans 14 amino acids. Germline values: CDR1 WNHNN, CDR2 SYGVQD (reference sequence). Trimming cost V 2 bases and J 0 bases, with 2 bases left between them. The CDR3 DNA follows: TGCGCCAGCAGTGAGCGCTCTGGGGCCAACGTCCTGACTTTC. Protein product: CASSERSGANVLTF.

V usage is TRBV20-1 and J usage is TRBJ2-7, with D unresolved. This CDR3 has 11 amino acids. Germline CDR1 and CDR2: DFQATT and SNEGSKA (reference sequence). CDR3 sequence (DNA): TGCGTACGTGTGGCCTCCTACGAGCAGTACTTC. Its protein is CVRVASYEQYF.

This rearrangement joins TRBV19 to TRBJ1-3; D not resolved. This CDR3 has 12 residues. Germline lookup yields CDR1 LNHDA and CDR2 SQIVND (reference sequence). The germline V and J ends were trimmed by 7 bases and 8 bases, with 12 bases remaining between them. CDR3 DNA: TGTGCCAGTAATCAATACAAAGACACCATATATTTT. Protein product: CASNQYKDTIYF.

The chain joins TRBV5-1 to TRBJ2-7, with D maybe TRBD2 (6 bases). The CDR3 totals 13 residues. The ends were cut back, 0 bases at V and 4 bases at J, with 8 bases in the middle. The germline gives CDR1 SGHRS, CDR2 YFSETQ. The CDR3 sequence: CASSLAGEYEQYF. CDR3 nucleotides: TGCGCCAGCAGCTTGGCGGGAGAGTACGAGCAGTACTTC.

J is TRBJ1-1 and V is TRBV2; D ambiguous. Looked up from germline, CDR1 is SNHLY and CDR2 is FYNNEI. The CDR3 is 13 residues long. V was pared by 3 bases and J by 3 bases, with 8 bases between. As DNA, the CDR3 is TGTGCCAGCAGTGAGGACTGGCACACTGAAGCTTTCTTT. Amino acids: CASSEDWHTEAFF.

The count of this clone is one. J is TRBJ2-1 and V is TRBV5-1; D ambiguous. The CDR3 has 15 amino acids. Trimming cost V 0 bases and J 2 bases, with 9 bases left between them. The germline CDR1 and CDR2 sequences are SGHRS and YFSETQ. The CDR3 nucleotides read TGCGCCAGCAGCTTGGGCTCGGTCCCCTACAATGAGCAGTTCTTC. This gives the protein CASSLGSVPYNEQFF.

This clone came up once. Written as DNA, the CDR3 is TGTGCCAGCAGTTTATCAGGAGACCCCTATAGCAATCAGCCCCAGCATTTT. Translation: CASSLSGDPYSNQPQHF. This sequence joins TRBV27 and TRBJ1-5; D is unclear. Germline-derived CDR1 and CDR2 are MNHEY and SMNVEV (reference sequence). V shed 0 bases and J shed 0 bases, with 12 bases lying between them. This CDR3 spans 17 amino acids.

The chain recombines TRBV18 with TRBJ2-5, with 9 bases matching TRBD1. Per the germline V gene, CDR1 is KGHSH and CDR2 is LQKENI. The junction had 4 bases not matched to a gene; V was cut back by 6 bases and J by 5 bases. The CDR3 loop spans 13 amino acids. CDR3 residues: CASSQGTGETQYF. DNA for the CDR3: TGTGCCAGCTCTCAAGGGACAGGGGAGACCCAGTACTTC.